This T cell receptor beta chain appears in the sequencing data of a study of T-cell reconstitution after alpha-beta-depleted transplantation in children. Study results and caveats: Hyperexpanded clones declined; after one year, newly produced T cells mostly supplied diversity.

Unique molecular identifiers were incorporated when the TCRbeta library was constructed. TCRdb re-derived calls from the PCR reads in MiXCR, one entry per CDR3 protein. The table records approximately 650,000 distinct CDR3 sequences, about an eighth of them present only once. This CDR3 contains 15 residues. Trimming removed 5 bases from V and 8 bases from J, with 21 bases in between. This clonotype occurred many times. The antigen is unknown. The chain couples TRBV12-3 or TRBV12-4 to TRBJ1-1; D possibly corresponds to TRBD1 (5 bases). The sequence was obtained from a girl under 10 years old with congenital amegakaryocytic thrombocytopenia, due to receive a stem cell transplant. The source was PBMCs, collected before TCRalphabeta/CD19-depleted stem cell transplant. CDR3 in DNA: TGTGCCAGCAGTGGATGGGGCGGACCCCGCGGGGAAGCTTTCTTT. Translated: CASSGWGGPRGEAFF.